A selection of T cell receptor beta chains follows, all from one sample in a study of blood T cell repertoires in COVID-19. The method was immunoSEQ multiplex PCR; TCRdb's version includes in-frame clones alone and lacks a portion of them. The table records about 22,000 clones, roughly 80% of them present only once. Sequencing input: peripheral blood. Receptors were obtained from a man aged 70 or older with acute or convalescent COVID-19. Both conserved end residues are part of each CDR3. D genes are given only for firm matches. Where a row states a size, it is once, few, many or the class of an expanded clone; other rows omit it.

J gene: TRBJ1-6
clone size: few
V gene: TRBV6-5
D gene: -
CDR3 protein: CAGSDGSNSPLHF
CDR3 DNA: TGTGCCGGGAGCGACGGCTCAAATTCACCCCTCCACTTT

J gene: TRBJ2-5
clone size: -
V gene: TRBV27
D gene: -
CDR3 protein: CASCCPLGAQETQYF
CDR3 DNA: TGTGCCAGCTGTTGCCCTTTGGGGGCCCAAGAGACCCAGTACTTC

J gene: TRBJ1-4
clone size: -
V gene: TRBV19
D gene: -
CDR3 protein: CASSMGRNNEKLFF
CDR3 DNA: TGTGCCAGTAGTATGGGCAGAAACAATGAAAAACTGTTTTTT

J gene: TRBJ1-5
clone size: -
V gene: TRBV27
D gene: TRBD1
CDR3 protein: CASSPRQGINQPQHF
CDR3 DNA: TGTGCCAGCAGTCCCCGACAGGGTATCAATCAGCCCCAGCATTTT

J gene: TRBJ1-1
clone size: few
V gene: TRBV6-5
D gene: -
CDR3 protein: CASRPDPRQSEAFF
CDR3 DNA: TGTGCCAGCAGGCCCGACCCCAGACAGAGTGAAGCTTTCTTT

J gene: TRBJ2-2
clone size: -
V gene: TRBV5-1
D gene: TRBD2
CDR3 protein: CARSLGLAGGPGELFF
CDR3 DNA: TGCGCCCGCAGCCTGGGCCTCGCGGGGGGGCCCGGGGAGCTGTTTTTT

J gene: TRBJ1-1
clone size: once
V gene: TRBV28
D gene: TRBD1
CDR3 protein: CASSPGTGGNTEAFF
CDR3 DNA: TGTGCCAGCAGTCCCGGGACAGGGGGGAACACTGAAGCTTTCTTT

J gene: TRBJ1-1
clone size: -
V gene: TRBV5-1
D gene: -
CDR3 protein: CASTLMTGQSTEAFF
CDR3 DNA: TGCGCCAGCACCTTGATGACGGGTCAGTCCACTGAAGCTTTCTTT

J gene: TRBJ2-7
clone size: few
V gene: TRBV29-1
D gene: -
CDR3 protein: CSVGNSSYEQYF
CDR3 DNA: TGCAGCGTTGGCAACAGTTCCTACGAGCAGTACTTC

J gene: TRBJ2-1
clone size: once
V gene: TRBV6-2/TRBV6-3
D gene: TRBD2
CDR3 protein: CASSDLSSGSRNEQFF
CDR3 DNA: TGTGCCAGCAGTGACCTTAGTAGCGGGAGTCGGAATGAGCAGTTCTTC

J gene: TRBJ1-2
clone size: -
V gene: TRBV5-5
D gene: TRBD1
CDR3 protein: CASSLGQGHYGYTF
CDR3 DNA: TGTGCCAGCAGCTTGGGACAGGGGCACTATGGCTACACCTTC

J gene: TRBJ1-2
clone size: -
V gene: TRBV2
D gene: TRBD1
CDR3 protein: CASSPGQGGYYGYTF
CDR3 DNA: TGTGCCAGCAGTCCGGGACAGGGGGGCTACTATGGCTACACCTTC

J gene: TRBJ1-5
clone size: -
V gene: TRBV7-3
D gene: -
CDR3 protein: CASSIYGDKNQPQHF
CDR3 DNA: TGTGCCAGCAGCATCTACGGCGACAAAAATCAGCCCCAGCATTTT

J gene: TRBJ2-5
clone size: once
V gene: TRBV5-1
D gene: -
CDR3 protein: CASSRMGAETQYF
CDR3 DNA: TGCGCCAGCAGCCGAATGGGCGCGGAGACCCAGTACTTC

J gene: TRBJ2-4
clone size: once
V gene: TRBV14
D gene: -
CDR3 protein: CASSHTGNQYF
CDR3 DNA: TGTGCCAGCAGCCATACAGGGAATCAGTACTTC

J gene: TRBJ1-1
clone size: once
V gene: TRBV2
D gene: -
CDR3 protein: CASSEFIVLTEAFF
CDR3 DNA: TGTGCCAGCAGTGAATTTATAGTCCTCACTGAAGCTTTCTTT

J gene: TRBJ2-2
clone size: -
V gene: TRBV7-9
D gene: -
CDR3 protein: CASSLANGLGGELFF
CDR3 DNA: TGTGCCAGCAGCTTAGCGAACGGACTCGGCGGGGAGCTGTTTTTT

J gene: TRBJ2-5
clone size: few
V gene: TRBV9
D gene: TRBD1
CDR3 protein: CASSVAYRGETQYF
CDR3 DNA: TGTGCCAGCAGCGTAGCGTACAGGGGGGAGACCCAGTACTTC

J gene: TRBJ1-3
clone size: -
V gene: TRBV7-2
D gene: -
CDR3 protein: CASSLGAVSSGNTIYF
CDR3 DNA: TGTGCCAGCAGCTTAGGTGCGGTGAGCTCTGGAAACACCATATATTTT

J gene: TRBJ2-7
clone size: -
V gene: TRBV5-1
D gene: TRBD2
CDR3 protein: CASAGTSQYEQYF
CDR3 DNA: TGCGCCAGCGCCGGGACTAGCCAGTACGAGCAGTACTTC

J gene: TRBJ2-1
clone size: -
V gene: TRBV3-1/TRBV3-2
D gene: -
CDR3 protein: CASSPQNGYGLNEQFF
CDR3 DNA: TGTGCCAGCAGCCCGCAAAACGGGTACGGATTAAATGAGCAGTTCTTC

J gene: TRBJ1-1
clone size: -
V gene: TRBV25-1
D gene: TRBD1
CDR3 protein: CASVGQGFTEAFF
CDR3 DNA: TGTGCCAGCGTGGGACAGGGTTTTACTGAAGCTTTCTTT

J gene: TRBJ1-6
clone size: -
V gene: TRBV12-3/TRBV12-4
D gene: -
CDR3 protein: CASSSNSPLHF
CDR3 DNA: TGTGCCAGCAGTTCGAATTCACCCCTCCACTTT

J gene: TRBJ1-2
clone size: -
V gene: TRBV7-2
D gene: -
CDR3 protein: CASRGADYGYTF
CDR3 DNA: TGTGCCAGCAGGGGCGCCGACTATGGCTACACCTTC

J gene: TRBJ1-5
clone size: once
V gene: TRBV29-1
D gene: TRBD1
CDR3 protein: CSAGQGSDQPQHF
CDR3 DNA: TGCAGCGCGGGACAGGGATCGGACCAGCCCCAGCATTTT

J gene: TRBJ1-2
clone size: once
V gene: TRBV4-3
D gene: -
CDR3 protein: CASSQEAGYYGYTF
CDR3 DNA: TGCGCCAGCAGCCAAGAGGCAGGGTACTATGGCTACACCTTC

J gene: TRBJ1-2
clone size: -
V gene: TRBV24-1
D gene: TRBD1
CDR3 protein: CATSESGTGPNYGYTF
CDR3 DNA: TGTGCCACCAGTGAATCCGGGACAGGACCCAACTATGGCTACACCTTC

J gene: TRBJ1-2
clone size: -
V gene: TRBV5-6
D gene: -
CDR3 protein: CASSPWGLANYGYTF
CDR3 DNA: TGTGCCAGCAGCCCTTGGGGCCTAGCTAACTATGGCTACACCTTC

J gene: TRBJ1-2
clone size: -
V gene: TRBV10-3
D gene: TRBD1
CDR3 protein: CATGLQTGTYGYTF
CDR3 DNA: TGTGCCACCGGACTTCAGACAGGGACCTATGGCTACACCTTC

J gene: TRBJ1-2
clone size: -
V gene: TRBV30
D gene: -
CDR3 protein: CAWIGGGYGYTF
CDR3 DNA: TGTGCCTGGATTGGGGGCGGCTATGGCTACACCTTC

J gene: TRBJ2-5
clone size: -
V gene: TRBV18
D gene: -
CDR3 protein: CASSPPEEAQYF
CDR3 DNA: TGTGCCAGCTCACCACCTGAGGAGGCCCAGTACTTC

J gene: TRBJ1-4
clone size: -
V gene: TRBV6-6
D gene: TRBD1
CDR3 protein: CASSYPAGTEGEKLFF
CDR3 DNA: TGTGCCAGCAGTTACCCAGCCGGGACAGAGGGCGAAAAACTGTTTTTT

J gene: TRBJ2-5
clone size: -
V gene: TRBV20-1
D gene: TRBD2
CDR3 protein: CSPWEGLTQYF
CDR3 DNA: TGCAGTCCATGGGAGGGCCTAACCCAGTACTTC

J gene: TRBJ1-2
clone size: -
V gene: TRBV28
D gene: TRBD1
CDR3 protein: CASRGGTGSYGYTF
CDR3 DNA: TGTGCCAGCAGAGGAGGGACAGGGAGCTATGGCTACACCTTC

J gene: TRBJ2-7
clone size: -
V gene: TRBV10-1
D gene: -
CDR3 protein: CASSETGVEQYF
CDR3 DNA: TGCGCCAGCAGTGAAACGGGGGTCGAGCAGTACTTC

J gene: TRBJ2-3
clone size: once
V gene: TRBV29-1
D gene: TRBD2
CDR3 protein: CSAQLLRGADTQYF
CDR3 DNA: TGCAGCGCCCAACTACTGCGGGGGGCAGATACGCAGTATTTT

J gene: TRBJ2-3
clone size: -
V gene: TRBV29-1
D gene: -
CDR3 protein: CSWAGTTNTQYF
CDR3 DNA: TGCAGCTGGGCGGGGACGACCAATACGCAGTATTTT

J gene: TRBJ2-3
clone size: once
V gene: TRBV7-2
D gene: -
CDR3 protein: CASSSRSGDTQYF
CDR3 DNA: TGTGCCAGCAGCTCTCGATCAGGAGATACGCAGTATTTT

J gene: TRBJ1-5
clone size: -
V gene: TRBV19
D gene: -
CDR3 protein: CASSAVQGQPQHF
CDR3 DNA: TGTGCCAGTAGTGCGGTCCAGGGGCAGCCCCAGCATTTT

J gene: TRBJ1-1
clone size: -
V gene: TRBV7-8
D gene: -
CDR3 protein: CASSLGAIFKDTEAFF
CDR3 DNA: TGTGCCAGCAGCTTGGGGGCCATTTTTAAGGACACTGAAGCTTTCTTT

J gene: TRBJ1-2
clone size: -
V gene: TRBV18
D gene: TRBD1
CDR3 protein: CASSPTDRVDGYTF
CDR3 DNA: TGTGCCAGCTCCCCCACCGACAGGGTAGATGGCTACACCTTC

J gene: TRBJ1-5
clone size: -
V gene: TRBV6-2/TRBV6-3
D gene: -
CDR3 protein: CASSFSLPTGESNQPQHF
CDR3 DNA: TGTGCCAGCAGTTTTTCGCTACCTACAGGAGAAAGCAATCAGCCCCAGCATTTT

J gene: TRBJ2-5
clone size: -
V gene: TRBV5-1
D gene: TRBD2
CDR3 protein: CASSRTSGVSQETQYF
CDR3 DNA: TGCGCCAGCAGCAGGACTAGCGGGGTGAGCCAAGAGACCCAGTACTTC

J gene: TRBJ1-3
clone size: -
V gene: TRBV7-8
D gene: -
CDR3 protein: CASSLAGGSGNTIYF
CDR3 DNA: TGTGCCAGCAGCTTAGCAGGGGGCTCTGGAAACACCATATATTTT

J gene: TRBJ2-2
clone size: once
V gene: TRBV7-9
D gene: -
CDR3 protein: CASSLPQGRTGELFF
CDR3 DNA: TGTGCCAGCAGCTTACCGCAGGGTCGAACCGGGGAGCTGTTTTTT